Below, 15 T cell receptor beta chains from the same sample are listed, as sequenced in a study of human T cells and chemical hapten exposure. Time point in this sample: patch test 2, 6 weeks after DPC sensitization. Treatment denoted: therapeutic diphenylcyclopropenone sensitization with weekly scalp DPC. TCRdb fed the RACE reads into MiXCR, producing one record per CDR3 protein. The table records approximately 90,000 distinct CDR3 sequences, roughly 11% of them present only once. The material was whole blood, obtained in connection with sensitization to the hapten diphenylcyclopropenone (DPC). These receptors originate from a man aged 40-49 years with alopecia areata. Some clones in this sample may be carry-over from other donors' samples.

J is TRBJ2-2 and V is TRBV4-1; D uncertain. The CDR3 extends over 13 amino acids. Trimming took 3 bases from V and 4 from J, leaving 6 bases between them. Germline V gives CDR1 MGHRA, CDR2 YSYEKL. The CDR3 protein is CASSQQSTGELFF. In nucleotides, the CDR3 is TGCGCCAGCAGCCAGCAGAGCACCGGGGAGCTGTTTTTT.

This chain connects TRBV25-1 to TRBJ2-3; TRBD1 might be the D (6 bases). V shed 3 bases and J shed 4 bases, with 11 bases lying between them. The CDR3 extends over 14 amino acids. Germline V CDR1 and CDR2: MGHDK, SYGVNS. The CDR3 reads CASSDARGSDTQYF. Here the CDR3 DNA reads TGTGCCAGCAGTGACGCCAGGGGATCAGATACGCAGTATTTT. Variable domain in full (rest from reference TRBV25-1 and TRBJ2-3): EADIYQTPRYLVIGTGKKITLECSQTMGHDKMYWYQQDPGMELHLIHYSYGVNSTEKGDLSSESTVSRIRTEHFPLTLESARPSHTSQYLCASSDARGSDTQYFGPGTRLTVL.

This clonotype was seen a few times. The chain uses TRBV28 and TRBJ1-2; tentative D call: TRBD1 (6 bases). Deletions cut 7 bases from V and 4 bases from J, with 25 bases between. CDR3 length: 17 amino acids. Looked up from germline, CDR1 is MDHEN and CDR2 is SYDVKM. DNA for the CDR3: TGTGCCAGCACCAAAATGGGGGTAGGGGGATACTTCTATGGCTACACCTTC. Encoded protein: CASTKMGVGGYFYGYTF.

The gene calls are TRBV9 and TRBJ1-3; the D gene is possibly TRBD1 (6 bases). The germline V and J ends were trimmed by 3 bases and 2 bases, with 9 bases remaining between them. Looked up from germline, CDR1 is SGDLS and CDR2 is YYNGEE. The CDR3 has 14 amino acids. The CDR3 loop reads CASSGGAAGNTIYF. CDR3 in DNA: TGTGCCAGCAGCGGGGGGGCGGCTGGAAACACCATATATTTT.

This clonotype was picked up many times. The chain combines TRBV5-6 with TRBJ1-2, with D possibly TRBD1 on 5 matching bases. The CDR3 is 16 amino acids. The V end was cut by 4 bases, the J end by 6 bases, with 22 bases between. The germline CDR1 and CDR2 sequences are SGHDT and YYEEEE. The CDR3 here is CASSTMIWLQDHGYTF. CDR3 in DNA: TGTGCCAGCAGCACAATGATCTGGTTACAGGATCATGGCTACACCTTC.

The chain joins TRBV5-1 to TRBJ1-5; D gene ambiguous. The length of the CDR3 is 14 residues. Per the germline V gene, CDR1 is SGHRS and CDR2 is YFSETQ. Trimming took off 0 bases at V and 7 bases at J, with 11 bases between the two ends. The CDR3 nucleotides read TGCGCCAGCAGCTTGGCAGGTTCGGGGCAGCCCCAGCATTTT. This encodes CASSLAGSGQPQHF.

The chain has TRBV28 and TRBJ2-7; 8 bases agree with TRBD1. V lost 6 bases and J lost 6; bases outside the gene matches: 7. CDR1 is MDHEN and CDR2 is SYDVKM in the germline V gene. The CDR3 loop spans 13 amino acids. The CDR3 DNA follows: TGTGCCAGCAGCCTGCAGGGGGCGCCCGAGCAGTACTTC. Residues: CASSLQGAPEQYF. Variable domain in full (rest from reference TRBV28 and TRBJ2-7): DVKVTQSSRYLVKRTGEKVFLECVQDMDHENMFWYRQDPGLGLRLIYFSYDVKMKEKGDIPEGYSVSREKKERFSLILESASTNQTSMYLCASSLQGAPEQYFGPGTRLTVT.

The genes are TRBV7-9 and TRBJ2-1; D perhaps matches TRBD2 (6 bases). The germline CDR1 and CDR2 sequences are SEHNR and FQNEAQ (reference sequence). V lost 1 base and J lost 5, with 9 bases in between. The CDR3 consists of 14 residues. The CDR3 DNA follows: TGTGCCAGCAGCTTAGAGCGGGTAAACAATGAGCAGTTCTTC. Residues: CASSLERVNNEQFF.

The table lists this clonotype with a few counts. V and J are TRBV29-1 and TRBJ2-7; a weak D match, TRBD1 (5 bases). The CDR3 is made up of 11 amino acids. With 4 bases removed from V and 1 base from J, the gap between germline ends came to 5 bases. Germline V gene lookup returns CDR1 SQVTM and CDR2 ANQGSEA. CDR3 amino acids: CSVGQSYEQYF. The DNA for the CDR3 is TGCAGCGTTGGACAGTCCTACGAGCAGTACTTC.

This clonotype was seen many times. The gene calls are TRBV11-2 and TRBJ1-2; perhaps TRBD1 as D (5 bases). Germline V gene data show CDR1 as SGHAT and CDR2 as FQNNGV. With 7 bases removed from V and 4 bases from J, the gap between germline ends came to 13 bases. The CDR3 covers 13 residues. Written as DNA, the CDR3 is TGTGCCAGCACTGGGGGGGGGTTCTATGGCTACACCTTC. It specifies CASTGGGFYGYTF.

In this sample, this clonotype turned up a few times. The V and J genes are TRBV10-2 and TRBJ2-6, with 7 bases fitting TRBD2. Germline V lookup: CDR1 WSHSY, CDR2 SAAADI. V lost 6 bases to trimming and J lost 2 bases; unmatched junction nucleotides: 7. The CDR3 runs to 16 residues. CDR3 nucleotide sequence: TGCGCCAGCAGGCCCAAGGGAGGGGCTGGGGCCAACGTCCTGACTTTC. The encoded protein is CASRPKGGAGANVLTF.

This clonotype occurred a few times. The rearrangement joins TRBV18 to TRBJ1-5; D gene ambiguous. Germline CDR1 KGHSH, CDR2 LQKENI. This CDR3 is 13 amino acids long. V was pared by 2 bases and J by 5 bases, with 7 bases between. The DNA of the CDR3 is TGTGCCAGCTCACCAGGGGTCGATCAGCCCCAGCATTTT. Protein sequence: CASSPGVDQPQHF.

The sample holds many counts of this clonotype. The chain carries TRBV29-1 and TRBJ1-6; 7 bases agree with TRBD1. CDR3 size: 13 residues. CDR1 is SQVTM, CDR2 ANQGSEA, per germline. With V trimmed by 5 bases and J by 7 bases, 5 bases remained unmatched. The DNA of the CDR3 is TGCAGCGTTCAAACAGGGGAGAATTCACCCCTCCACTTT. It codes for CSVQTGENSPLHF.

This clonotype was seen a few times. The J gene is TRBJ2-4, the V gene TRBV30; no clear D gene. In germline, CDR1 is GTSNPN, CDR2 SVGIG (reference sequence). The V gene lost 3 bases and the J gene lost 0 bases, with 3 bases spanning the gap. The CDR3 is 12 residues long. The CDR3 DNA sequence: TGTGCCTGGAGCGCAGCCAAAAACATTCAGTACTTC. It codes for CAWSAAKNIQYF.

This clonotype has a handful of counts. This chain uses TRBV7-2 with TRBJ1-2, with D tentatively TRBD1 (6 bases). The CDR3 is made up of 15 amino acids. Germline lookup yields CDR1 SGHTA and CDR2 FQGNSA. V was shortened by 1 base and J by 5 bases, with 14 bases between the two germline ends. The CDR3 region is CASSLVAGDDYGYTF. CDR3 nucleotide sequence: TGTGCCAGCAGCTTAGTGGCAGGGGATGATTATGGCTACACCTTC.